This T cell receptor beta chain was retrieved from a study of OX40 agonist ivuxolimab in advanced cancers. Study summary: Among those enrolled, mean age was around 55 years (range roughly 23 to 85) and 75% to 85% were male.

The CDR3 has 16 amino acids. The V end was cut by 1 base, the J end by 7 bases, with 16 bases between. Germline V gene lookup returns CDR1 SGHDN and CDR2 FVKESK. TCRdb keeps only in-frame clones here, not all; method: immunoSEQ multiplex PCR. The sample lists approximately 76,000 clones; roughly 86% were seen once. The receptor was derived from an adult with an advanced solid tumor such as melanoma, head and neck, liver or kidney cancer. V gene TRBV14 combines with J gene TRBJ1-4; maybe TRBD1 (6 bases). Sequences were derived from CD4+ or CD8+ T cells sorted from blood, sampled in a trial of the OX40 agonist ivuxolimab. CDR3 region: CASSQAGQGQVEKLFF. The CDR3 nucleotides read TGTGCCAGCAGCCAAGCGGGGCAGGGGCAGGTTGAAAAACTGTTTTTT.